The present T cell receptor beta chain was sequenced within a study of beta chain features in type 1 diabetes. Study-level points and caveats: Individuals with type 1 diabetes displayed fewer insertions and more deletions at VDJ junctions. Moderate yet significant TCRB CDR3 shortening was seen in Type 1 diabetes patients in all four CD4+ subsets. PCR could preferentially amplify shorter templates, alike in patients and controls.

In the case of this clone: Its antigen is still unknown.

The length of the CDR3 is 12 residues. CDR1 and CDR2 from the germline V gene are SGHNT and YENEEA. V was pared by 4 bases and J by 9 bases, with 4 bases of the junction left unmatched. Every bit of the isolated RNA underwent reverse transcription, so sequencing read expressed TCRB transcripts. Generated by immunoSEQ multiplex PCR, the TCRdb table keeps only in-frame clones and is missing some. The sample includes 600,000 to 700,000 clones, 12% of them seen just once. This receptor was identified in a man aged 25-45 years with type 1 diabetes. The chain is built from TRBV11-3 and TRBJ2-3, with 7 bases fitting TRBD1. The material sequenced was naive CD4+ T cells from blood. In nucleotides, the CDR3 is TGTGCCAGCAGCTCCCACAGGGGAACGCAGTATTTT. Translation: CASSSHRGTQYF.